One and the same sample provided the 22 T cell receptor beta chains below, sequenced in a study of blood T cell repertoires in COVID-19. Libraries were prepared by immunoSEQ multiplex PCR; TCRdb keeps only in-frame clonotypes and omits some of them. The table records 230,000 or so clones, roughly four fifths of them present only once. Sequenced input: peripheral blood. These receptor sequences come from a man aged 50 to 60 with active or convalescent COVID-19.

The chain couples TRBV15 to TRBJ2-5; possibly TRBD2 for D (5 bases). The CDR3 is 17 amino acids. Trimming took off 0 bases at V and 2 bases at J, with 16 bases between the two ends. Germline V gene sequence: CDR1 LNHNV, CDR2 YYDKDF (reference sequence). The CDR3 sequence is CATSRDSGGLLQETQYF. In DNA form, the CDR3 reads TGTGCCACCAGCAGAGATAGTGGCGGGCTACTACAAGAGACCCAGTACTTC.

The chain has TRBV27 and TRBJ1-1, with 8 positions matching TRBD1. CDR1 and CDR2 (germline): MNHEY, SMNVEV (reference sequence). V was pared by 4 bases and J by 3 bases, with 4 bases of the junction left unmatched. This CDR3 has 14 residues. CDR3 coding DNA: TGTGCCAGCAGTTCAAGGACAGGGTACACTGAAGCTTTCTTT. This encodes CASSSRTGYTEAFF.

As regards this clone: Other DNA sequences in the sample encode the same CDR3. The chain employs TRBV27 and TRBJ1-2; D call uncertain. Looked up from germline, CDR1 is MNHEY and CDR2 is SMNVEV (reference sequence). The CDR3 contains 14 residues. With 2 bases removed from V and 4 bases from J, the gap between germline ends came to 11 bases. CDR3 DNA: TGTGCCAGCAGTTTAGGAGGGTGGGGCTATGGCTACACCTTC. Translation gives CASSLGGWGYGYTF.

This clone showed up many times. The genes are TRBV27 and TRBJ1-6, with TRBD1 matching over 9 bases. Germline lookup yields CDR1 MNHEY and CDR2 SMNVEV (reference sequence). Trimming at V came to 3 bases and at J to 9 bases, leaving 9 bases not matched to a gene. The CDR3 is 16 amino acids. CDR3 region: CASSFPTGGSGSPLHF. The CDR3 DNA follows: TGTGCCAGCAGTTTTCCAACAGGGGGCTCGGGTTCACCCCTCCACTTT.

The rearrangement joins TRBV13 to TRBJ2-7; 7 bases fit TRBD1. V lost 5 bases to trimming and J lost 5 bases; unmatched junction nucleotides: 9. Germline-derived CDR1 and CDR2 are PRHDT and FYEKMQ (reference sequence). The CDR3 runs to 14 residues. In nucleotides, the CDR3 is TGTGCCAGCAGCCTACTCAGACAGGGCCACGAGCAGTACTTC. Encoded protein: CASSLLRQGHEQYF.

This rearrangement joins TRBV19 to TRBJ1-3; 7 positions agree with TRBD1. The CDR3 is made up of 17 amino acids. Germline CDR1 is LNHDA and CDR2 is SQIVND (reference sequence). Trimming at V came to 5 bases and at J to 0 bases, leaving 10 bases not matched to a gene. CDR3 loop: CASSPDRDPFSGNTIYF. The DNA of the CDR3 is TGTGCCAGTAGTCCCGACAGGGACCCTTTCTCTGGAAACACCATATATTTT.

This chain uses TRBV5-4 with TRBJ2-6, with 7 bases lining up with TRBD1. This CDR3 region has 16 residues. V lost 4 bases and J lost 0; bases outside the gene matches: 4. In germline, CDR1 is SGHNT, CDR2 YYREEE (reference sequence). For the CDR3, the DNA is TGTGCCAGCAGCCGGGACAGCTTCTCTGGGGCCAACGTCCTGACTTTC. Residues: CASSRDSFSGANVLTF.

The chain is built from TRBV15 and TRBJ1-2, with 9 bases aligning to TRBD1. Germline CDR1 reads LNHNV; CDR2 reads YYDKDF (reference sequence). The CDR3 spans 15 residues. The J segment lost 4 bases and the V segment lost 6 bases, leaving 9 bases of the junction unmatched. The CDR3 DNA is TGTGCCACCAGACACCGACAGGGGGGTTTCTATGGCTACACCTTC. Translation gives CATRHRQGGFYGYTF.

In this sample, this clone turned up once. The chain links TRBV30 to TRBJ1-5, with 8 bases that match TRBD1. Germline assignment: CDR1 GTSNPN and CDR2 SVGIG (reference sequence). CDR3 size: 13 residues. J was trimmed by 7 bases and V by 4 bases; bases with no gene match: 6. The CDR3 bases are TGTGCCTGGACGACAGGGGACGGGCAGCCCCAGCATTTT. It is translated as CAWTTGDGQPQHF.

For this clone: The sample has other DNA sequences that encode this CDR3 too. The V gene is TRBV10-3, the J gene TRBJ2-7; 7 bases line up with TRBD1. This CDR3 is 12 amino acids long. The V gene's germline CDR1 is ENHRY and CDR2 SYGVKD. Trimming at V came to 6 bases and at J to 3 bases, leaving 2 bases not matched to a gene. The DNA of the CDR3 is TGTGCCATCAGCGGGACAGACTACGAGCAGTACTTC. Translated, it gives CAISGTDYEQYF.

The rearrangement links TRBV7-9 to TRBJ1-1; D remains unclear. Trimming removed 0 bases from V and 10 bases from J, with 15 bases in between. CDR1 SEHNR and CDR2 FQNEAQ come from the germline V gene (reference sequence). This CDR3 has 14 residues. The CDR3 loop reads CASSLAPGFRGAFF. The DNA of the CDR3 is TGTGCCAGCAGCTTAGCGCCGGGATTCCGGGGAGCTTTCTTT. The complete variable domain, with remaining parts taken from reference TRBV7-9 and TRBJ1-1, reads DTGVSQNPRHKITKRGQNVTFRCDPISEHNRLYWYRQTLGQGPEFLTYFQNEAQLEKSRLLSDRFSAERPKGSFSTLEIQRTEQGDSAMYLCASSLAPGFRGAFFGQGTRLTVV.

The chain recombines TRBV20-1 with TRBJ1-3; 8 bases are a match to TRBD1. This CDR3 has 15 residues. In germline, CDR1 is DFQATT, CDR2 SNEGSKA (reference sequence). V dropped 3 bases and J dropped 2; count of bases not matched to a gene: 6. CDR3 nucleotide sequence: TGCAGTGCTAGTCCGGACAGGGAAACTGGAAACACCATATATTTT. Residues: CSASPDRETGNTIYF.

The chain combines TRBV5-6 with TRBJ1-3; D gene uncertain. The CDR3 has 17 amino acids. Germline V gene data show CDR1 as SGHDT and CDR2 as YYEEEE. The V and J ends lost 1 base and 0 bases respectively, with 14 bases between them. The CDR3 nucleotides read TGTGCCAGCAGCTTGTTTGTCCGTACCGGCTCTGGAAACACCATATATTTT. It specifies CASSLFVRTGSGNTIYF.

This chain joins TRBV6-1 and TRBJ1-4, with 8 bases identical to TRBD1. This CDR3 region has 17 residues. Germline V gene sequence: CDR1 MNHNS, CDR2 SASEGT. Germline trimming cut 3 bases from V and 8 bases from J; bases unmatched to any gene: 14. This CDR3 is CASSEPGTGVLKEKLFF. The CDR3 DNA sequence: TGTGCCAGCAGTGAGCCCGGGACAGGTGTTTTAAAGGAAAAACTGTTTTTT.

This clone appeared once. The rearrangement uses TRBV4-1 and TRBJ1-2, with no clear D. Germline loops: CDR1 MGHRA, CDR2 YSYEKL. CDR3 length: 14 residues. V lost 0 bases and J lost 7, with 12 bases in between. As DNA, the CDR3 is TGCGCCAGCAGCCAAGATCTACGACTAGGTGGCTACACCTTC. Translation gives CASSQDLRLGGYTF.

CDR3 region: CASSPTSGPFNEQFF. The CDR3 DNA reads as TGTGCCAGCAGCCCGACTAGCGGGCCTTTCAATGAGCAGTTCTTC. The chain uses TRBV7-2 and TRBJ2-1; 10 nucleotides agree with TRBD2. The CDR3 is made up of 15 amino acids. Germline CDR1 is SGHTA and CDR2 is FQGNSA. V shed 5 bases and J 6 bases; nucleotides not matched to a gene: 7.

This chain connects TRBV6-1 to TRBJ1-4; 8 positions agree with TRBD1. This CDR3 is 16 amino acids long. The V and J ends lost 2 bases and 0 bases, in that order; junction bases with no gene match: 2. Germline V CDR1 and CDR2: MNHNS, SASEGT. This CDR3 reads CASSEWTGTTNEKLFF. In DNA, the CDR3 is TGTGCCAGCAGTGAATGGACAGGGACAACTAATGAAAAACTGTTTTTT.

The V call is TRBV5-1, the J call TRBJ1-4; possibly TRBD1 for D (6 bases). V dropped 0 bases and J dropped 7 bases, with 16 bases sitting between them. The CDR3 is 16 amino acids. Germline V gives CDR1 SGHRS, CDR2 YFSETQ. The DNA for the CDR3 is TGCGCCAGCAGCTTGGACAGGGTTGGGGCGGTTGAAAAACTGTTTTTT. Residues: CASSLDRVGAVEKLFF.

This clone was seen just once. The chain carries TRBV7-7 and TRBJ1-3; TRBD1 matches 12 bases. The CDR3 covers 18 residues. V was pared by 4 bases and J by 1 base, with 8 bases of the junction left unmatched. Germline lookup yields CDR1 SSHAT and CDR2 FNYEAQ (reference sequence). The CDR3 DNA reads TGTGCCAGCAGCTCCCGGGACAGGGGGCTATTATCTGGAAACACCATATATTTT. Residues: CASSSRDRGLLSGNTIYF.

The rearrangement uses TRBV19 and TRBJ1-5; 8 bases agree with TRBD1. Germline CDR1 LNHDA, CDR2 SQIVND (reference sequence). V was pared by 6 bases and J by 5 bases, with 9 bases of the junction left unmatched. The CDR3 has 15 residues. The CDR3 DNA reads as TGTGCCAGTAGCCGCGGACAGGGCCCTTATCAGCCCCAGCATTTT. Translated, it gives CASSRGQGPYQPQHF.

The V gene is TRBV29-1, the J gene TRBJ2-1; 7 bases match TRBD2. The germline V gene encodes CDR1 SQVTM and CDR2 ANQGSEA. J gave up 0 bases and V 7 bases, and 6 bases lay outside the gene matches. The CDR3 runs to 14 residues. Written as DNA, the CDR3 is TGCAGCGCTGGGGGAGGGAGCTCCTACAATGAGCAGTTCTTC. Translated, it gives CSAGGGSSYNEQFF.

The chain recombines TRBV30 with TRBJ1-1; TRBD1 aligns across 7 bases. The germline V gene has CDR1 GTSNPN and CDR2 SVGIG (reference sequence). The CDR3 spans 13 residues. The V segment lost 3 bases and the J segment 5 bases; nucleotides outside the gene matches: 6. The CDR3 loop reads CAWSTGVGTEAFF. Here the CDR3 DNA reads TGTGCCTGGAGCACAGGGGTCGGGACTGAAGCTTTCTTT.